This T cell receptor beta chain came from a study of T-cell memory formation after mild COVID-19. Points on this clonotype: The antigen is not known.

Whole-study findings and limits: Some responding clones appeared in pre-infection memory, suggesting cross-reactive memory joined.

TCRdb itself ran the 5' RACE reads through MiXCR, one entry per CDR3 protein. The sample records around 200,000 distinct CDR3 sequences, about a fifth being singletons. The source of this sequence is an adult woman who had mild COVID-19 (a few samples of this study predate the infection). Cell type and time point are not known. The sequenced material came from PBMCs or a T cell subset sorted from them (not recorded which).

The CDR3 spells CSVGEGYNQPQHF. The DNA of the CDR3 is TGCAGCGTTGGGGAGGGGTACAATCAGCCCCAGCATTTT. The V and J genes are TRBV29-1 and TRBJ1-5; D might be TRBD1 (5 bases). The length of the CDR3 is 13 residues. Germline assignment: CDR1 SQVTM and CDR2 ANQGSEA. V shed 4 bases and J shed 3 bases, with 10 bases lying between them.